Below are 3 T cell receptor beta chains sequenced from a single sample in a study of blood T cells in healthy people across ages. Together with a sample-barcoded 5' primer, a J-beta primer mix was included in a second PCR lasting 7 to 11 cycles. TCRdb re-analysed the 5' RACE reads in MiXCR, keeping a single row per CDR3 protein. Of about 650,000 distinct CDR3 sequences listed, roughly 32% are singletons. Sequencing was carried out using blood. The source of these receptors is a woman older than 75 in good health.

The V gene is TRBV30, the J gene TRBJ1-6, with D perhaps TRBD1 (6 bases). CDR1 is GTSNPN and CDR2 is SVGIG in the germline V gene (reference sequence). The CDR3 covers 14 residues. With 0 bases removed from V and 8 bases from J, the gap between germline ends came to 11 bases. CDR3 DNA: TGTGCCTGGAGTGTACAGGGTGGGTATTCACCCCTCCACTTT. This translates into CAWSVQGGYSPLHF.

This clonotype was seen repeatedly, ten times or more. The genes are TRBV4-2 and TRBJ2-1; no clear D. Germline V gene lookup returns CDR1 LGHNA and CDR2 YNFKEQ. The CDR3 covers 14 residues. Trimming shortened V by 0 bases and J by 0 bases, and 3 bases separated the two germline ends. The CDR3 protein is CASSQELSYNEQFF. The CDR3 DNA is TGTGCCAGCAGCCAAGAGCTCTCCTACAATGAGCAGTTCTTC.

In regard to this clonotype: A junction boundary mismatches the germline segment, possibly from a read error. The CDR3 loop is CAGSDPRGGAAPDQTQYF. CDR3 DNA: TGCGCCGGCAGTGACCCCCGGGGGGGCGCGGCCCCCGATCAGACCCAGTACTTC. The chain employs TRBV10-1 and TRBJ2-5, with 8 nucleotides matching TRBD2. The CDR3 is made up of 18 amino acids. Germline V gene lookup returns CDR1 WNHNN and CDR2 SYGVQD (reference sequence).